This TCR beta chain is drawn from a study of molecular identifiers for immune sequencing clone quantification. For the study at large: In replicates, RNA taken from roughly 20,000 or 100,000 naive CD8 cells was divided five ways, and four portions underwent sequencing. Overall study findings and caveats: Effector cells kept over 98% of their molecules in clones above 20 RNA copies, while naive cells kept under 1% there.

Via MiXCR, TCRdb re-called the PCR reads, giving one row per CDR3 protein. This sample carries around 480,000 distinct CDR3 sequences, 20% to 25% of them seen once, and the ten largest clones take under 0.85%. Germline loops: CDR1 SGDLS, CDR2 YYNGEE. V shed 2 bases, J shed 6 bases, and the junction held 4 bases outside the gene matches. This CDR3 has 16 amino acids. CD8+CD4-CCR7+CD45RA+ cells were sorted as naive CD8 T cells. This clonotype was observed a few times. The antigen remains undetermined. The sequence was collected from a human donor in good health. Some libraries in this study had Jurkat cell RNA spiked in. The V and J genes are TRBV9 and TRBJ2-2; 13 nucleotides line up with TRBD2. Sequenced sample: naive CD8+ T cells from blood, with Jurkat cell RNA spiked in. The subset here: FACS-sorted CD8+CD4-CCR7+CD45RA+ naive T cells. This CDR3 reads CASSVGLAGVSGELFF. CDR3 in DNA: TGTGCCAGCAGCGTTGGACTAGCGGGAGTTTCCGGGGAGCTGTTTTTT.